A selection of T cell receptor beta chains follows, all from one sample in a study of T cell repertoires in cytomegalovirus infection. One entry per CDR3 protein, called by TCRdb with MiXCR from the reads. This sample has approximately 990,000 distinct CDR3 sequences; roughly 30% occur once, and the top ten carry around 15%. These TCRs are of unknown antigen specificity. Sequenced here: cultured CD8+ T cells from PBMCs, sampled from culture after CMV antigen stimulation. These receptors came from a human donor in good health (CMV status not recorded). Some clones in this sample may be carry-over from other donors' samples. Both conserved end residues are part of each CDR3. A D gene is named only where the DNA matches it firmly. A row's size may be missing; if present it is once, few, many or a size class.

TRBV12-3/TRBV12-4	TRBD1	many	TRBJ2-2	CASSTNRGRGGELFF	TGTGCCAGCAGCACCAACAGGGGAAGGGGCGGGGAGCTGTTTTTT
TRBV5-4	TRBD1	many	TRBJ1-1	CASSQGGPEAFF	TGTGCCAGCAGCCAGGGGGGACCTGAAGCTTTCTTT
TRBV7-9	NA	many	TRBJ1-4	CASRPGSEPEKLFF	TGTGCCAGCAGGCCCGGGTCCGAACCTGAAAAACTGTTTTTT
TRBV4-3	NA	NA	TRBJ2-5	CASSQDDSAGETQYF	TGCGCCAGCAGCCAAGATGACTCGGCGGGGGAGACCCAGTACTTC
TRBV12-3/TRBV12-4	NA	NA	TRBJ2-7	CASSKRGEQYF	TGTGCCAGCAGTAAAAGGGGCGAGCAGTACTTC
TRBV3-1	TRBD1	NA	TRBJ2-1	CASSPQDRASSYNEQFF	TGTGCCAGCAGCCCCCAGGACAGGGCGAGCTCCTACAATGAGCAGTTCTTC
TRBV9	NA	few	TRBJ2-3	CASSVVGRDPDTQYF	TGTGCCAGCAGCGTAGTCGGCAGGGACCCAGATACGCAGTATTTT
TRBV7-2	TRBD2	few	TRBJ2-7	CASSLISPSGGAIGYEQYF	TGTGCCAGCAGCTTAATTAGTCCTAGCGGGGGGGCTATCGGATACGAGCAGTACTTC
TRBV19	NA	NA	TRBJ1-1	CASSWAGDTEAFF	TGTGCCAGTAGTTGGGCCGGAGATACTGAAGCTTTCTTT
TRBV19	NA	NA	TRBJ1-4	CASSIMDYREGREKLFF	TGTGCCAGTAGTATCATGGACTACAGGGAGGGAAGGGAAAAACTGTTTTTT
TRBV12-3/TRBV12-4	NA	many	TRBJ2-3	CASSGGQTDTQYF	TGTGCCAGCAGTGGGGGGCAAACAGATACGCAGTATTTT
TRBV5-1	NA	NA	TRBJ1-1	CASSLRAPNTEAFF	TGCGCCAGCAGCTTGAGAGCGCCGAACACTGAAGCTTTCTTT
TRBV7-9	NA	few	TRBJ2-5	CASSLPRQAQETQYF	TGTGCCAGCAGCTTACCAAGACAGGCCCAAGAGACCCAGTACTTC
TRBV6-5	TRBD1	many	TRBJ1-2	CASSKGQGKGGYTF	TGTGCCAGCAGCAAGGGACAGGGGAAAGGTGGCTACACCTTC
TRBV7-6	NA	few	TRBJ2-2	CASSLQGGGTGELFF	TGTGCCAGCAGCTTGCAGGGGGGGGGGACCGGGGAGCTGTTTTTT
TRBV19	NA	NA	TRBJ2-1	CASNYGGLVNEQFF	TGTGCCAGTAATTATGGGGGGCTGGTCAATGAGCAGTTCTTC
TRBV7-2	NA	many	TRBJ2-5	CASSLLRVKETQYF	TGTGCCAGCAGCTTACTTAGGGTTAAAGAGACCCAGTACTTC
TRBV6-5	NA	NA	TRBJ1-4	CASSFQGEKLFF	TGTGCCAGCAGTTTTCAGGGTGAAAAACTGTTTTTT
TRBV27	NA	NA	TRBJ1-1	CASSLGSTGRSTEAFF	TGTGCCAGCAGTTTAGGAAGTACAGGGAGGTCCACTGAAGCTTTCTTT
TRBV7-9	NA	many	TRBJ2-3	CASSRFGDLPFTDTQYF	TGTGCCAGCAGCCGATTTGGGGATCTTCCTTTCACAGATACGCAGTATTTT
TRBV6-6	TRBD1	few	TRBJ1-1	CASSTNRGRATEAFF	TGTGCCAGCAGTACCAACAGGGGGCGGGCCACTGAAGCTTTCTTT
TRBV19	NA	NA	TRBJ1-2	CATTVVGQTYGYTF	TGTGCCACCACGGTGGTAGGACAGACGTATGGCTACACCTTC
TRBV5-4	TRBD2	few	TRBJ2-3	CASSPRLAGGLSSTDTQYF	TGTGCCAGCAGCCCTCGACTAGCGGGGGGTCTTTCTAGCACAGATACGCAGTATTTT
TRBV9	NA	once	TRBJ2-7	CASSTGAGEQYF	TGTGCCAGCAGCACAGGGGCGGGGGAGCAGTACTTC
TRBV6-1	NA	NA	TRBJ2-5	CASILEGRVETQYF	TGTGCCAGCATACTAGAAGGCAGGGTAGAGACCCAGTACTTC
TRBV6-2/TRBV6-3	NA	many	TRBJ2-1	CASSYRVGQSLYNEQFF	TGTGCCAGCAGTTACCGAGTCGGACAGTCGCTCTACAATGAGCAGTTCTTC
TRBV10-3	NA	NA	TRBJ2-1	CAILGLYNEQFF	TGTGCCATTCTGGGGTTGTACAATGAGCAGTTCTTC
TRBV4-2	NA	NA	TRBJ2-1	CASSQLKGNEQFF	TGTGCCAGCAGCCAACTAAAGGGGAACGAGCAGTTCTTC
TRBV5-5	NA	few	TRBJ2-1	CASSLSAHNEQFF	TGTGCCAGCAGCTTGTCCGCCCACAATGAGCAGTTCTTC
TRBV7-3	NA	NA	TRBJ1-1	CASSFAGVEAEAFF	TGTGCCAGCAGTTTCGCAGGGGTAGAGGCTGAAGCTTTCTTT
TRBV19	TRBD1	NA	TRBJ1-2	CASSLPIPGQSTYGYTF	TGTGCCAGTAGTTTACCCATACCGGGACAGAGTACTTATGGCTACACCTTC
TRBV7-9	NA	few	TRBJ2-1	CASRDGYNEQFF	TGTGCCAGCCGGGACGGATACAATGAGCAGTTCTTC
TRBV2	NA	few	TRBJ2-1	CASSKGQGIYNEQFF	TGTGCCAGCAGCAAGGGTCAGGGGATCTACAATGAGCAGTTCTTC
TRBV11-3	NA	NA	TRBJ2-5	CASSKKGSTIAETQYF	TGTGCCAGCAGCAAGAAGGGGTCGACCATCGCGGAGACCCAGTACTTC